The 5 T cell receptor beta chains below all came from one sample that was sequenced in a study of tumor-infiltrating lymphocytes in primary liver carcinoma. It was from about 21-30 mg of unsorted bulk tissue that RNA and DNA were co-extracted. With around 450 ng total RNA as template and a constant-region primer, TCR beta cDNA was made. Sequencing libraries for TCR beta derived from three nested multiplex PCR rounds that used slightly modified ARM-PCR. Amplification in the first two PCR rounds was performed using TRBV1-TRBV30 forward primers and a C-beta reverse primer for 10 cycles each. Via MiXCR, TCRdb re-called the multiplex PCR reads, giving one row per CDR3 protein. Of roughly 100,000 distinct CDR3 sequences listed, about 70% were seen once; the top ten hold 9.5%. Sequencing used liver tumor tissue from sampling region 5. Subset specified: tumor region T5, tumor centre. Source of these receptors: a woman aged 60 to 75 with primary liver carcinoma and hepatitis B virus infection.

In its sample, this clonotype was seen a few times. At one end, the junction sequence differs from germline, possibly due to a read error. The CDR3 DNA follows: TGTGCCAGCAGCCCGGGACAGGGAGAGGCCCAGTACTTC. Amino acid sequence: CASSPGQGEAQYF. The V and J genes are TRBV12-3 or TRBV12-4 and TRBJ2-5; 9 bases are shared with TRBD1. The CDR3 has 13 residues.

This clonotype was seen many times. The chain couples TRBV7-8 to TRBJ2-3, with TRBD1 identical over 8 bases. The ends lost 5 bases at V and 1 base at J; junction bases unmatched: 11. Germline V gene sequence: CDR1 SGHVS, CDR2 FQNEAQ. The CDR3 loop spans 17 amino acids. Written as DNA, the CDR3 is TGTGCCAGCAGCCTCGGGGGCGGGACAGGACGCACAGATACGCAGTATTTT. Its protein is CASSLGGGTGRTDTQYF.

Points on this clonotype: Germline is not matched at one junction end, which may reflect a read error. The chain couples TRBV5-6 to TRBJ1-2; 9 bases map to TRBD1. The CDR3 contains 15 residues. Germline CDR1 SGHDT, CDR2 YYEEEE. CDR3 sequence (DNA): TGTGCAAGCAGCATAGGGGACAGGGATCTCTTCGGCTACACCTTC. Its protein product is CASSIGDRDLFGYTF.

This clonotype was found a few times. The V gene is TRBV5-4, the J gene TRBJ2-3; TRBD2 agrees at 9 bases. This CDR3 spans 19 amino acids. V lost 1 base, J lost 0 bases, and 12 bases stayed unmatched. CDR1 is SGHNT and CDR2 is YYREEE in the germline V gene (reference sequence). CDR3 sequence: CASSLRLAEGQLSTDTQYF. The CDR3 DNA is TGTGCCAGCAGCTTGAGACTAGCGGAAGGGCAGCTGAGCACAGATACGCAGTATTTT.

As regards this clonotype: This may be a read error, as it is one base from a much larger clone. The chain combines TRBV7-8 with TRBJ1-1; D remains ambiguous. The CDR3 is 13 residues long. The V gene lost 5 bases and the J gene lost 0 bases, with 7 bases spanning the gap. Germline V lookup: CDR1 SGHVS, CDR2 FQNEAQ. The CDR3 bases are TGTGCCAGCAGCATCAAACTGAACACTGAAGCTTTCTTT. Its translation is CASSIKLNTEAFF.